What follows is one T cell receptor beta chain and its context. What antigen it recognizes has not been identified. No base quality information exists; no much larger clone differs at one position. Library preparation was by the immunoSEQ multiplex PCR assay. The table comes from immuneACCESS by way of TCRdb, which keeps in-frame sequences with V and J called. Part of the clones is missing from these tables; in studies checked, under half for an unresolved V gene and the rest for unknown reasons. This sample is represented by hundreds of thousands of clones; about 90% of them were singletons. Roughly 0.0087% of the sample is in the top ten clones. The data originate from a study of shared T cell receptors in the human thymus (dated by TCRdb to the early 2020s). Turning to the overall study: The study examined how self-reactive, shared T-cell receptor alpha chains are generated in the human thymus.

Measured from the cysteine to the phenylalanine, the CDR3 is 15 residues long. Only CDR3 DNA remains: 45 bases, in frame from the first base. The junction shows trimming of 3 bases on V and 3 bases on J, plus 13 bases between the germline ends. From a lookup of the germline V gene, CDR1 and CDR2 are MGHDK and SYGVNS. Separately, the same data were catalogued under a study of human thymus T cells. The second investigation adds: In Finland, the donors were immunologically healthy infants who were having open corrective cardiac surgery for congenital heart defects. The thymus tissue came from surgical resects taken out during corrective cardiac surgery. Both the thymic and the peripheral blood repertoires appeared to show biased V and J gene segment usage. Highly overlapping thymic TCR repertoires among unrelated individuals were reported in the related research. The study used under 10 infant thymus samples plus four related peripheral blood samples to characterize TCR alpha and beta repertoires. Donor ages ranged from roughly 7 to 244 days, and the cohort comprised five to seven male and two female infants. Thymocytes were freed from the tissue by mechanical means and kept at -70 degrees C as pellets of roughly 8.5-31 million cells. A QIAsymphony instrument was used to extract genomic DNA from the frozen cell pellets. The immunoSEQ multiplex PCR assay was used to amplify the TCRB and TCRAD loci from a standardized quantity of quality-controlled genomic DNA. The amplicons covered the V(D)J region and were long enough to include the CDR3 and to identify the V and J genes. Through the commercial immunoSEQ service, the amplicons were sequenced on an Illumina platform. Corrections for primer bias and sequencing errors followed previously described methods, while TCRAD and TCRB definitions were based on the IMGT database. Repertoires were analysed with immunoSEQ Analyzer 3.0 and VDJTools, covering basic statistics, V/J segment usage, diversity estimates, rarefaction and pairwise overlap. Chao1, ChaoE, Efron-Thisted, Shannon and inverse Simpson indices were used to estimate diversity, which was also estimated on datasets down-sampled to the smallest sample. For repertoire overlap, CDR3 nucleotide sequence, V gene and J gene had to match strictly, and clustering was done by Jaccard-based multidimensional scaling. On average, thymus samples gave 750,000 to 950,000 unique TCRB clonotypes, whereas blood samples gave some 84,000.

The clonotype was recovered from a boy less than two years old with a congenital heart defect. Donor details come from another sample of the same person, matched by shared clones. The V gene is TRBV25-1 and the J gene is TRBJ2-3; the D gene is perhaps TRBD2, from 6 matching bases. What was sequenced was thymocytes. The DNA sequence is TGTGCCAGCAGTGACGGAGGGATGGAGACAGATACGCAGTATTTT. Its translation is CASSDGGMETDTQYF. The CDR3, completed at both ends by the reference TRBV25-1 and TRBJ2-3 genes, gives the full variable domain EADIYQTPRYLVIGTGKKITLECSQTMGHDKMYWYQQDPGMELHLIHYSYGVNSTEKGDLSSESTVSRIRTEHFPLTLESARPSHTSQYLCASSDGGMETDTQYFGPGTRLTVL.